This T cell receptor beta chain came from a study of shared clonotypes between healthy human individuals. CD45RO-negative, CCR7-selected cells formed the naive CD8 fraction, which excluded terminally differentiated effector memory CD45RA+ cells. The protocol was immunoSEQ multiplex PCR, while the TCRdb copy is restricted to in-frame clones and leaves out a portion. In the table there are more than 550,000 clones, 92% of which are singletons. V shed 0 bases and J shed 4 bases, with 7 bases lying between them. This CDR3 spans 13 amino acids. Germline CDR1 and CDR2: MNHEY and SMNVEV (reference sequence). Notes on this clone: Other DNA sequences in this specimen translate into the identical CDR3.

This clonotype was obtained from a man aged 25-40 years in good health. V usage is TRBV27 and J usage is TRBJ2-7, with D tentatively TRBD1 (5 bases). The sequenced material came from naive CD8+ T cells sorted from blood. CDR3 in DNA: TGTGCCAGCAGTTTATCAGGGGCTTACGAGCAGTACTTC. This encodes CASSLSGAYEQYF.